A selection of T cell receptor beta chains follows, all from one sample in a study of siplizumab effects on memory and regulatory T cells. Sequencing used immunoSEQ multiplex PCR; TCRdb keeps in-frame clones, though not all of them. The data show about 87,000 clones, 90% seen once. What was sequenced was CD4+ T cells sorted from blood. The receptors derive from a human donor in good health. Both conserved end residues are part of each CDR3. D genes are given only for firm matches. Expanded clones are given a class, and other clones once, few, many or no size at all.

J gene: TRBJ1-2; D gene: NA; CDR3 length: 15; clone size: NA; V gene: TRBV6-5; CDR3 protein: CASSYSVGANYGYTF; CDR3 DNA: TGTGCCAGCAGTTACTCGGTAGGGGCCAACTATGGCTACACCTTC
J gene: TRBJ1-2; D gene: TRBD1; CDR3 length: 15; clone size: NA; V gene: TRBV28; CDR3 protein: CASSLRQTGHYGYTF; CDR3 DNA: TGTGCCAGCAGTTTGCGCCAGACAGGGCACTATGGCTACACCTTC
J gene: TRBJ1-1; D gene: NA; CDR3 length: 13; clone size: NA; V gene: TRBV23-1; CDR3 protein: CASSQFERAEAFF; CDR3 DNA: TGCGCCAGCAGTCAATTTGAGAGGGCTGAAGCTTTCTTT
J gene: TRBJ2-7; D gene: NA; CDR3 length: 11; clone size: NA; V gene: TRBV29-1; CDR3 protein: CSSRDNYEQYF; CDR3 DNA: TGCAGCTCCCGGGACAACTACGAGCAGTACTTC
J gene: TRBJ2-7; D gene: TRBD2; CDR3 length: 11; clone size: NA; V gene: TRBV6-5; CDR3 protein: CASRGGYEQYF; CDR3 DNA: TGTGCCAGCAGGGGGGGGTACGAGCAGTACTTC
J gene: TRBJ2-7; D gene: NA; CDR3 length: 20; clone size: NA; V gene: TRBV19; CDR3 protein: CASSIDLSGAARGSSYEQYF; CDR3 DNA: TGTGCCAGTAGTATAGATTTGTCAGGGGCGGCAAGAGGAAGCTCCTACGAGCAGTACTTC
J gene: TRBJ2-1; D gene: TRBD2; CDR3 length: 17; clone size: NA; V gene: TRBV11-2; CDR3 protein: CASSPRLAPSSYNEQFF; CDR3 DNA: TGTGCCAGCAGCCCCCGACTAGCGCCGAGCTCCTACAATGAGCAGTTCTTC
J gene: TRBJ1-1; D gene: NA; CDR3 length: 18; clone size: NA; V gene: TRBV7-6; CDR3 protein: CASSLKHRVGGERAEAFF; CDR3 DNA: TGTGCCAGCAGCTTAAAACACAGGGTAGGAGGGGAGAGGGCTGAAGCTTTCTTT
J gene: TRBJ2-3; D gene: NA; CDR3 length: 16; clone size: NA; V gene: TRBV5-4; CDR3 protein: CASSPGGTPSTDTQYF; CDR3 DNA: TGTGCCAGCAGTCCAGGGGGGACCCCCTCCACAGATACGCAGTATTTT
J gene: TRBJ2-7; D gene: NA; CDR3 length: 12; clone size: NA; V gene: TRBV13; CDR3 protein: CASSFRSYEQYF; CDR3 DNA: TGTGCCAGCAGCTTCCGGTCCTACGAGCAGTACTTC
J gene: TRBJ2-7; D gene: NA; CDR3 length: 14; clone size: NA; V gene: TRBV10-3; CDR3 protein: CAIRLSGNSYEQYF; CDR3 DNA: TGTGCCATCAGGCTCTCAGGGAACTCCTACGAGCAGTACTTC
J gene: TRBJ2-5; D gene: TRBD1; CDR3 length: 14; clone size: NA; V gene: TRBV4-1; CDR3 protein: CASSLDRGRETQYF; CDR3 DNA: TGCGCCAGCAGCCTGGACAGGGGGAGAGAGACCCAGTACTTC
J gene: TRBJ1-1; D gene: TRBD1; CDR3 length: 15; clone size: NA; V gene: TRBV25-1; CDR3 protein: CASSAFGQGNTEAFF; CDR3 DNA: TGTGCCAGCAGTGCCTTTGGACAGGGGAACACTGAAGCTTTCTTT
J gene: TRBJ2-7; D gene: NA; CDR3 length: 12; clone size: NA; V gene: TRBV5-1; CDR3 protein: CASSRDNYEQYF; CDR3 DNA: TGCGCCAGCAGCCGTGACAACTACGAGCAGTACTTC
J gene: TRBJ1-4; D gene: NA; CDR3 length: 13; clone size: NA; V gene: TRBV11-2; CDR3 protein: CASSPRANEKLFF; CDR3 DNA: TGTGCCAGCAGCCCCAGAGCAAATGAAAAACTGTTTTTT
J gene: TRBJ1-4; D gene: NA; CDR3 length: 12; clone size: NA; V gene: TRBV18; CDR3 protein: CASSPAGEKLFF; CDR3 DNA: TGTGCCAGCTCACCCGCAGGAGAAAAACTGTTTTTT
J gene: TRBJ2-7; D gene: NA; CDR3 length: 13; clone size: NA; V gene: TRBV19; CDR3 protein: CASSPFGSYEQYF; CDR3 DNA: TGTGCCAGTAGTCCTTTCGGGTCCTACGAGCAGTACTTC
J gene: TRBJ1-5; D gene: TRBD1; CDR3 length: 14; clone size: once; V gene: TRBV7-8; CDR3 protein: CASSRGTGNQPQHF; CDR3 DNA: TGTGCCAGCAGCCGGGGGACAGGTAATCAGCCCCAGCATTTT
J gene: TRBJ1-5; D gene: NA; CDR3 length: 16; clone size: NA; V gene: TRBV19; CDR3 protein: CASRDNIYGSNQPQHF; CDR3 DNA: TGTGCCAGTAGAGATAATATATACGGTAGCAATCAGCCCCAGCATTTT
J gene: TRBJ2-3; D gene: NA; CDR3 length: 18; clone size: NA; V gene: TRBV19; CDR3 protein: CASSIFPVVGASTDTQYF; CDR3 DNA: TGTGCCAGTAGTATATTTCCTGTGGTCGGGGCTAGCACAGATACGCAGTATTTT
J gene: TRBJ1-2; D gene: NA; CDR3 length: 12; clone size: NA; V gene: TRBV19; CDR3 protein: CASSWDNYGYTF; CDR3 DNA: TGTGCCAGTTCTTGGGATAACTATGGCTACACCTTC
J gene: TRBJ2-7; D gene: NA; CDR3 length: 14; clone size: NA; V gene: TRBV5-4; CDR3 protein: CASSSGGARDEQYF; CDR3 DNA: TGTGCCAGCAGCTCCGGGGGAGCCCGCGACGAGCAGTACTTC
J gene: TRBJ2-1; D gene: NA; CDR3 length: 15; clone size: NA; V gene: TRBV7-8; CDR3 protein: CASSLASPLYNEQFF; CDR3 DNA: TGTGCCAGCAGCTTAGCGAGCCCTCTATACAATGAGCAGTTCTTC
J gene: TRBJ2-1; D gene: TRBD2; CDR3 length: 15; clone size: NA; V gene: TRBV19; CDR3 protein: CASSRGLAEYNEQFF; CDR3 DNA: TGTGCCAGTAGTAGGGGACTAGCGGAGTACAATGAGCAGTTCTTC
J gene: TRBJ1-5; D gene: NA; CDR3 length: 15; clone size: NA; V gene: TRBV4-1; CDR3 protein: CASSQEGQYNQPQHF; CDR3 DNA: TGCGCCAGCAGCCAAGAAGGGCAGTACAATCAGCCCCAGCATTTT
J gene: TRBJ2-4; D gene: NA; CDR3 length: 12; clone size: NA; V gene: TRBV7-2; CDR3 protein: CASRTSSNIQYF; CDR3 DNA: TGTGCCAGCAGAACTAGTTCGAACATTCAGTACTTC
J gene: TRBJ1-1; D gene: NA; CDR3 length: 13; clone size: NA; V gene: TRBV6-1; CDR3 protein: CASSEQEATEAFF; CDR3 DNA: TGTGCCAGCAGTGAGCAGGAGGCCACTGAAGCTTTCTTT
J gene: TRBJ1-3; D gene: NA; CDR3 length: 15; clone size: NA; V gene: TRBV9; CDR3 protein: CASSVGGSSGNTIYF; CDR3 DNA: TGTGCCAGCAGCGTAGGGGGCAGCTCTGGAAACACCATATATTTT
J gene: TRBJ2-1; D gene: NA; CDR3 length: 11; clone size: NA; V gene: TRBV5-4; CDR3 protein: CASSQYNEQFF; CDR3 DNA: TGTGCCAGCAGCCAGTACAATGAGCAGTTCTTC
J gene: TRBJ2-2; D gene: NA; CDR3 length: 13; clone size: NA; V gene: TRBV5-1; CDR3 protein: CTSSNGGGGELFF; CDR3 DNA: TGCACCAGCAGCAACGGTGGTGGCGGGGAGCTGTTTTTT
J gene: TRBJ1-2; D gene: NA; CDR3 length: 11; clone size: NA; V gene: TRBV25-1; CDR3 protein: CASSTFYGYTF; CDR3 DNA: TGTGCCAGCAGTACCTTCTATGGCTACACCTTC
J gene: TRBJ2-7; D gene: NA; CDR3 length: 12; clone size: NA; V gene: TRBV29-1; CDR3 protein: CSVGWQGYEQYF; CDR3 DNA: TGCAGCGTTGGGTGGCAGGGCTACGAGCAGTACTTC
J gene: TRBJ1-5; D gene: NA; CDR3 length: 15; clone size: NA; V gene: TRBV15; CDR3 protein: CATSRHQTGYQPQHF; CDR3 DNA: TGTGCCACCAGCAGACATCAGACAGGTTATCAGCCCCAGCATTTT
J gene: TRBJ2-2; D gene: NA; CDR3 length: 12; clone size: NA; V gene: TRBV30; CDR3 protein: CAWSPRAGELFF; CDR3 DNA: TGTGCCTGGAGCCCCCGGGCGGGGGAGCTGTTTTTT
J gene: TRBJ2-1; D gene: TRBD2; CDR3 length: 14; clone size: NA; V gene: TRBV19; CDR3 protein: CASRTTSGDNEQFF; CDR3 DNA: TGTGCCAGTAGAACGACTAGCGGGGATAATGAGCAGTTCTTC
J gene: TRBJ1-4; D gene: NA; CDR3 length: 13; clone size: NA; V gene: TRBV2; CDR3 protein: CASTLSGNEKLFF; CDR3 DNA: TGTGCCAGCACCCTCTCCGGTAATGAAAAACTGTTTTTT
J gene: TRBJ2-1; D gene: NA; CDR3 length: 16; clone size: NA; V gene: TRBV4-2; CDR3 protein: CASSQESIVPYNEQFF; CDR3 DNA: TGTGCCAGCAGCCAGGAGAGCATCGTGCCCTACAATGAGCAGTTCTTC
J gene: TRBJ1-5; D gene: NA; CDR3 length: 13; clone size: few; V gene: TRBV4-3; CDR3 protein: CASSQDRGQPQHF; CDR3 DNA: TGCGCCAGCAGCCAAGATAGAGGTCAGCCCCAGCATTTT
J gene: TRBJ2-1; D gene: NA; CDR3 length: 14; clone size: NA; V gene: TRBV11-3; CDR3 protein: CASSLVNQGGEQFF; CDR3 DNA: TGTGCCAGCAGCTTAGTCAACCAGGGGGGTGAGCAGTTCTTC
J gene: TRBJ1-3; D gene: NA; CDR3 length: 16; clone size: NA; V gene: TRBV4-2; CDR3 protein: CASSQEDSNSGNTIYF; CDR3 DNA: TGTGCCAGCAGCCAAGAGGACAGCAACTCTGGAAACACCATATATTTT
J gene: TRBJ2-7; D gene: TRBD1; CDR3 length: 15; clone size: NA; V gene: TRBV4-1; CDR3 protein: CASRPTGGRSYEQYF; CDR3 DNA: TGCGCCAGCAGACCTACAGGGGGTCGGTCCTACGAGCAGTACTTC
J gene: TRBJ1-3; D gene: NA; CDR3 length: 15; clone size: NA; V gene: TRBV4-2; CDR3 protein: CASSRTGVSGNTIYF; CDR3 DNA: TGTGCCAGCAGCCGGACCGGTGTCTCTGGAAACACCATATATTTT
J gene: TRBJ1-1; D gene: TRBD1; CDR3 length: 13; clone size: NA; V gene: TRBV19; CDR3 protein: CATTTGENTEAFF; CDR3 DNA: TGTGCCACCACGACAGGGGAGAACACTGAAGCTTTCTTT
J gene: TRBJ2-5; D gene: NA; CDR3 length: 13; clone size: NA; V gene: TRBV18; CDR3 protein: CASSLDQEETQYF; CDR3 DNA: TGTGCCAGCTCTCTGGACCAAGAAGAGACCCAGTACTTC
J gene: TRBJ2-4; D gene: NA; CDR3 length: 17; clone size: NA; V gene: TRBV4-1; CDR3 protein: CASSQDGFPTAKNIQYF; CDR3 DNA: TGCGCCAGCAGCCAAGATGGGTTCCCTACAGCCAAAAACATTCAGTACTTC